Listed below are T cell receptor beta chains from one sample, sequenced in a study of technical replicates of blood from four donors. The protocol was immunoSEQ multiplex PCR, while the TCRdb copy is restricted to in-frame clones and leaves out a portion. The table includes under 15,000 clones, around 75% detected once. The specimen sequenced was PBMCs. The source of these receptors is a human donor in good health. CDR3s include the opening cysteine and the closing phenylalanine or tryptophan. Fields, in order: clone size, V gene, J gene, D gene, CDR3 length, CDR3 protein, CDR3 DNA. D genes are given only for firm matches. Not every row has a clone size; where given, it reads once, few, many or a size class.

>once|TRBV18|TRBJ2-2|-|15
CASSPPGLGAGELFF
TGTGCCAGCTCACCACCGGGACTGGGGGCCGGGGAGCTGTTTTTT
>-|TRBV1|TRBJ2-2|-|17
CTSSQECGRRNTGELFF
TGCACCAGCAGCCAAGAGTGTGGCAGGCGGAACACCGGGGAGCTGTTTTTT
>-|TRBV25-1|TRBJ2-1|TRBD2|16
CASSDDTSESYNEQFF
TGTGCCAGCAGTGACGACACTAGCGAATCCTACAATGAGCAGTTCTTC
>-|TRBV5-8|TRBJ1-4|-|16
CASSLARGSTNEKLFF
TGTGCCAGCAGCTTGGCCAGAGGATCAACTAATGAAAAACTGTTTTTT
>-|TRBV2|TRBJ2-3|TRBD1|14
CASRPGQGGDTQYF
TGTGCCAGCAGACCGGGACAGGGGGGGGATACGCAGTATTTT
>-|TRBV10-3|TRBJ2-7|TRBD2|15
CAISDSGRDSYEQYF
TGTGCCATCAGTGATAGCGGGAGGGACTCCTACGAGCAGTACTTC
>-|TRBV28|TRBJ2-7|-|10
CASSSDEQYF
TGTGCCAGCAGTTCGGACGAGCAGTACTTC
>-|TRBV6-1|TRBJ2-7|TRBD2|18
CASSEVLAGKTIGYEQYF
TGTGCCAGCAGTGAAGTATTAGCGGGAAAGACCATAGGCTACGAGCAGTACTTC
>-|TRBV5-1|TRBJ2-1|TRBD1|15
CASSLAEGTGGEQFF
TGCGCCAGCAGCTTGGCCGAGGGGACAGGAGGTGAGCAGTTCTTC
>-|TRBV2|TRBJ2-7|-|15
CASSEPGEILNEQYF
TGTGCCAGCAGTGAACCCGGGGAGATCCTAAACGAGCAGTACTTC
>-|TRBV2|TRBJ1-4|TRBD1|15
CASSYSGQGNEKLFF
TGTGCCAGCAGTTATTCGGGACAGGGTAATGAAAAACTGTTTTTT
>-|TRBV4-2|TRBJ2-1|TRBD2|15
CASSQVAGMMGEQFF
TGTGCCAGCAGCCAGGTAGCGGGAATGATGGGTGAGCAGTTCTTC
>few|TRBV7-7|TRBJ2-7|TRBD2|12
CASSSAGGEQYF
TGTGCCAGCAGTTCAGCGGGGGGCGAGCAGTACTTC
>-|TRBV29-1|TRBJ2-2|-|15
CSVRGSGPNTGELFF
TGCAGCGTCAGGGGTAGCGGGCCCAACACCGGGGAGCTGTTTTTT
>-|TRBV19|TRBJ2-5|-|15
CASSPFVGMGETQYF
TGTGCCAGTAGCCCCTTCGTCGGGATGGGGGAGACCCAGTACTTC
>-|TRBV4-2|TRBJ1-3|-|15
CASSQDPTSRNTIYF
TGTGCCAGCAGCCAAGATCCCACTTCCCGAAACACCATATATTTT
>-|TRBV19|TRBJ2-1|TRBD2|15
CASSIGSGVNNEQFF
TGTGCCAGTAGTATAGGAAGCGGGGTTAACAATGAGCAGTTCTTC
>-|TRBV11-3|TRBJ2-2|-|16
CASSSTGRMGTGELFF
TGTGCCAGCAGCTCGACAGGGAGGATGGGCACCGGGGAGCTGTTTTTT
>few|TRBV27|TRBJ2-5|TRBD2|14
CASSLGTSKETQYF
TGTGCCAGCAGTTTAGGGACTAGCAAAGAGACCCAGTACTTC
>-|TRBV5-5|TRBJ2-1|-|15
CASSLVDGRYNEQFF
TGTGCCAGCAGCTTGGTGGACGGGAGATACAATGAGCAGTTCTTC
>-|TRBV7-3|TRBJ2-6|-|16
CASSPNPGAGANVLTF
TGTGCCAGCAGCCCCAACCCGGGAGCTGGGGCCAACGTCCTGACTTTC
>-|TRBV5-1|TRBJ2-1|TRBD2|14
CASSLTSGYNEQFF
TGCGCCAGCAGCTTGACTAGCGGTTACAATGAGCAGTTCTTC
>-|TRBV5-1|TRBJ2-7|-|16
CASSWGPGGSSYEQYF
TGCGCCAGCAGTTGGGGACCAGGGGGGAGCTCCTACGAGCAGTACTTC
>-|TRBV5-6|TRBJ2-2|TRBD2|16
CASSAGTSPQGRELFF
TGTGCCAGCAGCGCCGGGACTAGCCCCCAAGGGAGGGAGCTGTTTTTT
>-|TRBV5-1|TRBJ1-1|TRBD1|15
CASSPIDRGSAEAFF
TGCGCCAGCAGCCCGATAGACAGGGGGAGTGCTGAAGCTTTCTTT
>-|TRBV5-6|TRBJ2-5|TRBD2|14
CASSSEVGEGTQYF
TGTGCCAGCAGCTCGGAGGTAGGGGAGGGGACCCAGTACTTC
>-|TRBV19|TRBJ1-2|-|17
CASSKRHQVLAHYGYTF
TGTGCCAGTAGTAAACGACATCAGGTTTTGGCACACTATGGCTACACCTTC
>-|TRBV10-1|TRBJ1-2|-|13
CASSEQGGYGYTF
TGCGCCAGCAGTGAGCAAGGGGGATATGGCTACACCTTC
>-|TRBV6-1|TRBJ2-5|-|16
CASSEHRTLYQETQYF
TGTGCCAGCAGTGAACACAGGACCCTATACCAAGAGACCCAGTACTTC
>few|TRBV7-2|TRBJ1-4|TRBD1|17
CASSSVGTGGLDEKLFF
TGTGCCAGCAGCTCAGTCGGGACAGGGGGATTGGATGAAAAACTGTTTTTT
>-|TRBV18|TRBJ1-3|-|15
CASSQGQNLGNTIYF
TGTGCCAGCTCACAAGGACAGAACCTTGGAAACACCATATATTTT
>few|TRBV5-5|TRBJ1-4|-|14
CASSLGPQNEKLFF
TGTGCCAGCAGCTTGGGGCCTCAAAATGAAAAACTGTTTTTT
>few|TRBV9|TRBJ1-1|-|14
CASSVGTGPGEAFF
TGTGCCAGCAGCGTAGGTACAGGGCCTGGAGAAGCTTTCTTT
>once|TRBV5-1|TRBJ2-1|TRBD2|16
CASRPLAGGEYNEQFF
TGCGCCAGCAGGCCACTAGCGGGAGGGGAGTACAATGAGCAGTTCTTC
>-|TRBV9|TRBJ2-7|-|15
CASSVDGGSSYEQYF
TGTGCCAGCAGCGTAGACGGCGGCAGCTCCTACGAGCAGTACTTC
>-|TRBV6-1|TRBJ2-3|-|15
CASSASQGITDTQYF
TGTGCCAGCAGTGCATCCCAGGGGATCACAGATACGCAGTATTTT
>-|TRBV5-1|TRBJ2-3|TRBD2|15
CASSPLAGEADTQYF
TGCGCCAGCAGCCCCCTAGCGGGAGAAGCAGATACGCAGTATTTT
>-|TRBV7-8|TRBJ2-2|TRBD1|15
CASSLSDRGSGELFF
TGTGCCAGCAGCTTATCGGACAGGGGATCCGGGGAGCTGTTTTTT
>few|TRBV6-1|TRBJ2-6|-|15
CASSEASSGANVLTF
TGTGCCAGCAGTGAAGCCAGCTCTGGGGCCAACGTCCTGACTTTC
>-|TRBV29-1|TRBJ2-7|-|13
CSVEAAASYEQYF
TGCAGCGTTGAGGCAGCGGCCTCCTACGAGCAGTACTTC
>-|TRBV5-1|TRBJ2-2|-|12
CASSFHTGELFF
TGCGCCAGCAGCTTTCATACCGGGGAGCTGTTTTTT